A single sample gave rise to the 20 T cell receptor beta chains below, sequenced in a study of cytomegalovirus exposure and HLA in healthy donors. Some clones are missing from TCRdb's copy, which holds only in-frame ones; the method was immunoSEQ multiplex PCR. The data hold 150,000 to 200,000 clones, with roughly 90% observed a single time. The material sequenced was PBMCs. Every receptor here comes from a woman in her thirties in good health and CMV-seronegative.

The CDR3 loop is CASSKVRRLAGDTYEQYF. The CDR3 DNA reads as TGTGCCAGCTCTAAAGTTCGAAGACTAGCGGGGGACACCTACGAGCAGTACTTC. The V call is TRBV6-7, the J call TRBJ2-7; 12 bases agree with TRBD2. TRBV6-7 belongs to the ORF category, with a function that is uncertain. The CDR3 has 18 amino acids. V dropped 8 bases and J dropped 2; count of bases not matched to a gene: 16.

V gene TRBV6-6 combines with J gene TRBJ1-1, with D maybe TRBD1 (6 bases). The CDR3 sequence is 13 residues long. V lost 6 bases, J lost 0 bases, and 8 bases lay in between. Germline V gene data show CDR1 as MNHNY and CDR2 as SVGAGI (reference sequence). The DNA of the CDR3 is TGTGCCAGCAGCGCAGGGGTGAACACTGAAGCTTTCTTT. It codes for CASSAGVNTEAFF.

V and J are TRBV13 and TRBJ1-1; a weak D match, TRBD1 (5 bases). V dropped 5 bases and J dropped 5 bases, with 12 bases sitting between them. This CDR3 comprises 13 residues. Germline V gene data show CDR1 as PRHDT and CDR2 as FYEKMQ (reference sequence). Here the CDR3 reads CASSPPRGTEAFF. The CDR3 DNA sequence: TGTGCCAGCAGCCCCCCCCGGGGGACTGAAGCTTTCTTT.

The CDR3 here is CASSPRQGRGQPQHF. CDR3 nucleotides: TGTGCCAGCAGCCCTCGACAGGGCCGGGGCCAGCCCCAGCATTTT. V usage is TRBV7-2 and J usage is TRBJ1-5, with TRBD1 matching 7 bases. The CDR3 is 15 amino acids. CDR1 is SGHTA and CDR2 is FQGNSA in the germline V gene. V lost 5 bases to trimming and J lost 7 bases; unmatched junction nucleotides: 11.

The chain carries TRBV5-1 and TRBJ2-1; possible D gene TRBD2, 6 bases. Germline CDR1 and CDR2: SGHRS and YFSETQ. Trimming pared 4 bases from V and 10 bases from J, leaving 9 bases between. The CDR3 is 11 residues long. CDR3 coding DNA: TGCGCCAGCAGCCTAGCGAAAGAGCAGTTCTTC. Protein: CASSLAKEQFF. The variable domain in full, completed from reference TRBV5-1 and TRBJ2-1, reads KAGVTQTPRYLIKTRGQQVTLSCSPISGHRSVSWYQQTPGQGLQFLFEYFSETQRNKGNFPGRFSGRQFSNSRSEMNVSTLELGDSALYLCASSLAKEQFFGPGTRLTVL.

The gene calls are TRBV30 and TRBJ2-2; D gene uncertain. The CDR3 sequence is 16 residues long. Trimming removed 4 bases at V and 1 base at J, with 16 bases between. The germline V gene has CDR1 GTSNPN and CDR2 SVGIG (reference sequence). CDR3 in DNA: TGTGCCTGGATAACGGTGGGCGACCTGAACACCGGGGAGCTGTTTTTT. It specifies CAWITVGDLNTGELFF.

The chain employs TRBV5-1 and TRBJ2-7; 7 bases match TRBD2. Germline V gives CDR1 SGHRS, CDR2 YFSETQ. The CDR3 runs to 15 residues. Trimming removed 4 bases from V and 1 base from J; junction bases left unmatched: 8. The CDR3 spells CASSPGSGTSYEQYF. Written as DNA, the CDR3 is TGCGCCAGCAGCCCTGGGAGCGGGACGTCCTACGAGCAGTACTTC.

The chain links TRBV29-1 to TRBJ1-2; TRBD1 is a possible D gene (5 bases). The CDR3 has 13 residues. Germline-derived CDR1 and CDR2 are SQVTM and ANQGSEA. V lost 2 bases to trimming and J lost 4 bases, with 11 bases between them. The CDR3 loop reads CSVESGPGYGYTF. CDR3 in DNA: TGCAGCGTTGAATCGGGACCTGGCTATGGCTACACCTTC.

The V and J genes are TRBV7-9 and TRBJ2-2; D may match TRBD1 or TRBD2 (5 bases each). This CDR3 spans 16 amino acids. The V end lost 6 bases, the J end lost 6 bases, and 20 bases lay between the germline ends. The germline V gene has CDR1 SEHNR and CDR2 FQNEAQ (reference sequence). This chain's CDR3 is CASRNWAGTGAGELFF. As DNA, the CDR3 is TGTGCCAGCAGGAATTGGGCAGGGACCGGGGCCGGGGAGCTGTTTTTT. Filled out from reference TRBV7-9 and TRBJ2-2, the complete variable domain reads DTGVSQNPRHKITKRGQNVTFRCDPISEHNRLYWYRQTLGQGPEFLTYFQNEAQLEKSRLLSDRFSAERPKGSFSTLEIQRTEQGDSAMYLCASRNWAGTGAGELFFGEGSRLTVL.

The rearrangement joins TRBV7-6 to TRBJ2-3, with 12 bases aligning to TRBD2. The CDR3 is 16 amino acids. Per germline, CDR1 SGHVS and CDR2 FNYEAQ. V shed 5 bases, J shed 3 bases, and the junction held 6 bases outside the gene matches. The CDR3 sequence is CASSRLTSGGTDTQYF. The DNA of the CDR3 is TGTGCCAGCAGCCGCCTTACTAGCGGGGGGACAGATACGCAGTATTTT. The whole variable domain, remainder taken from reference TRBV7-6 and TRBJ2-3, is GAGVSQSPRYKVTKRGQDVALRCDPISGHVSLYWYRQALGQGPEFLTYFNYEAQQDKSGLPNDRFSAERPEGSISTLTIQRTEQRDSAMYRCASSRLTSGGTDTQYFGPGTRLTVL.

The chain joins TRBV5-4 to TRBJ1-2, with D possibly matching TRBD1 (5 bases). This CDR3 spans 13 amino acids. V lost 0 bases and J 7 bases, leaving 10 bases between the germline ends. Per germline, CDR1 SGHNT and CDR2 YYREEE (reference sequence). CDR3 nucleotides: TGTGCCAGCAGCTTGGAGGGGATCGGTGGCTACACCTTC. It codes for CASSLEGIGGYTF.

Only one count was recorded for this clone. This chain uses TRBV7-9 with TRBJ2-7; the D call may be TRBD1 or TRBD2 (5 bases each). Looked up from germline, CDR1 is SEHNR and CDR2 is FQNEAQ (reference sequence). Trimming shortened V by 0 bases and J by 2 bases, and 11 bases separated the two germline ends. CDR3 length: 15 amino acids. The CDR3 spells CASSLALGDPYEQYF. As DNA, the CDR3 is TGTGCCAGCAGCTTAGCGCTGGGGGATCCCTACGAGCAGTACTTC.

This chain links TRBV4-1 with TRBJ1-5; the D is unclear. CDR3 length: 15 residues. CDR1 and CDR2 (germline): MGHRA, YSYEKL. V lost 0 bases, J lost 4 bases, and 10 bases lay in between. CDR3 bases: TGCGCCAGCAGCCAAGATGGTGTGGGAAATCAGCCCCAGCATTTT. Translating it yields CASSQDGVGNQPQHF.

As for this clone: The same CDR3 can be traced to other DNA sequences in this sample. This chain links TRBV4-3 with TRBJ2-7; D may be TRBD1 (6 bases). The CDR3 contains 14 residues. The V gene lost 0 bases and the J gene lost 4 bases, with 10 bases spanning the gap. CDR1 is LGHNA and CDR2 is YSLEER in the germline V gene. CDR3 sequence: CASSQDRQGYEQYF. CDR3 DNA sequence: TGCGCCAGCAGCCAAGATAGGCAGGGGTACGAGCAGTACTTC.

This chain connects TRBV29-1 to TRBJ2-3; 9 bases align to TRBD2. CDR3 length equals 14 residues. CDR1 SQVTM and CDR2 ANQGSEA come from the germline V gene. The DNA of the CDR3 is TGCAGTGTGCGGGGGGGAGCAGGAACAGATACGCAGTATTTT. This encodes CSVRGGAGTDTQYF.

V usage is TRBV7-9 and J usage is TRBJ2-4; 8 nucleotides agree with TRBD2. After removal of 3 bases from V and 4 bases from J, the junction contained 2 bases not matched to a gene. Germline values: CDR1 SEHNR, CDR2 FQNEAQ (reference sequence). The CDR3 extends over 14 amino acids. The CDR3 protein is CASSLGGGKNIQYF. As DNA, the CDR3 is TGTGCCAGCAGCTTGGGCGGGGGGAAAAACATTCAGTACTTC.

The rearrangement uses TRBV2 and TRBJ2-2; D is unclear. V was clipped by 6 bases and J by 3 bases, with 8 bases between them. The CDR3 runs 13 residues. Germline loops: CDR1 SNHLY, CDR2 FYNNEI. The DNA of the CDR3 is TGTGCCAGCAGCGGGTTTTACACCGGGGAGCTGTTTTTT. Translation gives CASSGFYTGELFF.

The V gene is TRBV9, the J gene TRBJ1-2; D may be TRBD1 (6 bases). V gave up 3 bases and J gave up 4 bases, with 22 bases separating them. The germline CDR1 and CDR2 sequences are SGDLS and YYNGEE. The CDR3 is made up of 17 amino acids. CDR3 bases: TGTGCCAGCAGCGAGGGGGAGGTGGCAGTCCGGGGCTATGGCTACACCTTC. This translates into CASSEGEVAVRGYGYTF. Full variable domain (missing parts from reference TRBV9 and TRBJ1-2): DSGVTQTPKHLITATGQRVTLRCSPRSGDLSVYWYQQSLDQGLQFLIQYYNGEERAKGNILERFSAQQFPDLHSELNLSSLELGDSALYFCASSEGEVAVRGYGYTFGSGTRLTVV.

This clone was seen a single time. The V gene is TRBV28, the J gene TRBJ1-2; D is unclear. CDR3 size: 13 residues. Germline V gives CDR1 MDHEN, CDR2 SYDVKM. Trimming shortened V by 7 bases and J by 2 bases, and 11 bases separated the two germline ends. Written as DNA, the CDR3 is TGTGCCAGCACCGCAGACCGGAACTATGGCTACACCTTC. This codes for CASTADRNYGYTF.

The V gene is TRBV6-1, the J gene TRBJ1-1; the D gene is possibly TRBD1 (6 bases). Germline CDR1 is MNHNS and CDR2 is SASEGT. This CDR3 has 15 residues. V shed 4 bases and J shed 1 base, with 13 bases lying between them. This CDR3 reads CASSGSQGQNTEAFF. The DNA of the CDR3 is TGTGCCAGCAGTGGATCTCAGGGGCAGAACACTGAAGCTTTCTTT.